The 19 T cell receptor beta chains below were found in one sample sequenced in a study of metastatic and nonmetastatic thyroid tumors. Thyroid surgery was performed in patients who had received no treatment beforehand. MiXCR reprocessed the PCR reads for TCRdb. The repertoire holds 15,000 to 20,000 clones, with approximately 15% as singletons. Sample: blood. Every receptor here comes from a female donor with papillary thyroid cancer or a benign thyroid nodule (not recorded which). Some clones in this sample may be carry-over from other donors' samples.

This clone was seen at least ten times. V usage is TRBV7-9 and J usage is TRBJ2-1; D is perhaps TRBD2 (6 bases). CDR1 and CDR2 (germline): SEHNR, FQNEAQ (reference sequence). V lost 2 bases to trimming and J lost 9 bases, with 17 bases between them. The length of the CDR3 is 15 residues. CDR3 in amino acids: CASSLTGTSRGEQFF. CDR3 bases: TGTGCCAGCAGCTTAACCGGGACTTCACGGGGTGAGCAGTTCTTC. The full variable domain, in which reference TRBV7-9 and TRBJ2-1 provide the parts outside the CDR3, is DTGVSQNPRHKITKRGQNVTFRCDPISEHNRLYWYRQTLGQGPEFLTYFQNEAQLEKSRLLSDRFSAERPKGSFSTLEIQRTEQGDSAMYLCASSLTGTSRGEQFFGPGTRLTVL.

V and J are TRBV5-6 and TRBJ2-7; 9 bases line up with TRBD1. CDR3 length: 15 amino acids. Trimming at V came to 1 base and at J to 6 bases, leaving 8 bases not matched to a gene. The germline V gene has CDR1 SGHDT and CDR2 YYEEEE. The CDR3 region has the DNA TGTGCCAGCAGCTTGTTGGGGGACAGGGAATCCGAGCAGTACTTC. Translation: CASSLLGDRESEQYF.

The chain recombines TRBV30 with TRBJ1-2; TRBD1 is a possible D gene (5 bases). Between the trimmed V and J ends, which lost 0 bases and 4 bases, there was a span of 12 bases. Looked up from germline, CDR1 is GTSNPN and CDR2 is SVGIG (reference sequence). This CDR3 comprises 14 residues. The CDR3 DNA follows: TGTGCCTGGAGTGTAGGGCAGGGCGGCTATGGCTACACCTTC. Encoded protein: CAWSVGQGGYGYTF. The full variable domain, rest sourced from reference TRBV30 and TRBJ1-2, is SQTIHQWPATLVQPVGSPLSLECTVEGTSNPNLYWYRQAAGRGLQLLFYSVGIGQISSEVPQNLSASRPQDRQFILSSKKLLLSDSGFYLCAWSVGQGGYGYTFGSGTRLTVV.

This clone was seen at least ten times. The gene calls are TRBV4-2 and TRBJ2-1; weak D call: TRBD2 (5 bases). The CDR3 sequence is 15 residues long. Germline CDR1 and CDR2: LGHNA and YNFKEQ. V was shortened by 1 base and J by 0 bases, with 7 bases between the two germline ends. The CDR3 nucleotides read TGTGCCAGCAGCCAAGGTCGGGGCTCCTACAATGAGCAGTTCTTC. Translation: CASSQGRGSYNEQFF.

This clone has just a few counts. The chain links TRBV5-6 to TRBJ2-3; D ambiguous. The CDR3 length is 15 residues. V was clipped by 0 bases and J by 4 bases, with 12 bases between them. CDR1 SGHDT and CDR2 YYEEEE come from the germline V gene. The CDR3 is CASSLGPPGPDTQYF. The CDR3 DNA reads as TGTGCCAGCAGCTTGGGGCCCCCTGGCCCAGATACGCAGTATTTT.

This clone was seen at least ten times. The chain employs TRBV11-2 and TRBJ2-7; D is possibly TRBD1 (5 bases). Germline V gene data show CDR1 as SGHAT and CDR2 as FQNNGV. The germline V and J ends were trimmed by 5 bases and 0 bases, with 11 bases remaining between them. This CDR3 spans 14 amino acids. The CDR3 coding sequence is TGTGCCAGCAGCCCACAGGCGTCCTCCTACGAGCAGTACTTC. Translating gives CASSPQASSYEQYF.

In its sample, this clone was seen a few times. This chain connects TRBV11-2 to TRBJ2-3; no definite D call. The CDR3 covers 12 residues. Germline assignment: CDR1 SGHAT and CDR2 FQNNGV. Trimming left V 0 bases short and J 7 bases short, with 5 bases between. CDR3 protein: CASSLEFNTQYF. The DNA for the CDR3 is TGTGCCAGCAGCTTAGAATTCAATACGCAGTATTTT.

This clone appeared a few times. A read error may explain this, as a much larger clone is one base away. CDR3 DNA: TGCAGCGTTGGGGGGGTTGGATGCAGGGCCGACGAGCAGTACTTC. The encoded protein is CSVGGVGCRADEQYF. The chain carries TRBV29-1 and TRBJ2-7; possible D gene TRBD2, 6 bases. CDR3 length equals 15 residues. The V gene lost 4 bases and the J gene lost 5 bases, with 21 bases spanning the gap. Germline assignment: CDR1 SQVTM and CDR2 ANQGSEA.

This clone came up many times. The rearrangement joins TRBV5-1 to TRBJ1-4, with 7 bases identical to TRBD1. The CDR3 has 16 amino acids. Trimming removed 4 bases from V and 4 bases from J; junction bases left unmatched: 10. The germline V gene encodes CDR1 SGHRS and CDR2 YFSETQ. The CDR3 sequence: CASSQGTAYNNEKLFF. Here the CDR3 DNA reads TGCGCCAGCAGCCAGGGGACAGCCTACAATAATGAAAAACTGTTTTTT.

V is TRBV28 and J is TRBJ1-3; tentatively, D is TRBD1 (6 bases). CDR1 and CDR2 (germline): MDHEN, SYDVKM. The V gene lost 8 bases and the J gene lost 2 bases, with 13 bases spanning the gap. The CDR3 length is 14 residues. DNA of the CDR3: TGTGCCAGCGGCCCCGGGACAACTGGAAACACCATATATTTT. It specifies CASGPGTTGNTIYF.

In this sample, this clone turned up many times. The rearrangement links TRBV10-3 to TRBJ2-1; TRBD1 matches at 9 bases. This CDR3 contains 14 residues. Unmatched junction bases numbered 0, after V lost 6 bases and J lost 0 bases. The germline gives CDR1 ENHRY, CDR2 SYGVKD. CDR3 nucleotides: TGTGCCATCAGGGACAGGGGCTCCTACAATGAGCAGTTCTTC. Residues: CAIRDRGSYNEQFF.

This clone was recorded at least ten times. The CDR3 here is CASSQGGINLYSNQPQHF. The CDR3 coding sequence is TGTGCCAGCAGCCAAGGCGGGATTAATCTTTATAGCAATCAGCCCCAGCATTTT. The chain recombines TRBV4-2 with TRBJ1-5; D not resolved. The CDR3 has 18 residues. V was clipped by 1 base and J by 0 bases, with 16 bases between them. Germline CDR1 reads LGHNA; CDR2 reads YNFKEQ.

In this sample, this clone turned up many times. J is TRBJ2-2 and V is TRBV5-1, with TRBD1 identical over 12 bases. The J segment lost 6 bases and the V segment lost 3 bases, leaving 6 bases of the junction unmatched. Germline V lookup: CDR1 SGHRS, CDR2 YFSETQ. This CDR3 contains 16 residues. CDR3: CASSSGDRGLAGELFF. CDR3 bases: TGCGCCAGCAGCTCCGGGGACAGGGGGCTCGCCGGGGAGCTGTTTTTT.

The CDR3 spells CASSEVGAGTEAFF. The CDR3 coding sequence is TGTGCCAGCAGTGAAGTAGGGGCGGGTACTGAAGCTTTCTTT. The rearrangement joins TRBV2 to TRBJ1-1; possible D gene TRBD1, 5 bases. Per germline, CDR1 SNHLY and CDR2 FYNNEI. Trimming took 1 base from V and 5 from J, leaving 11 bases between them. The CDR3 sequence is 14 residues long.

This clone was found a few times. J is TRBJ2-2 and V is TRBV11-1; no clear D gene. CDR1 and CDR2 from the germline V gene are SGHAT and FQDESV (reference sequence). Trimming removed 4 bases from V and 7 bases from J, with 7 bases in between. The CDR3 loop spans 12 amino acids. The CDR3 is CASSWDFGELFF. In nucleotides, the CDR3 is TGTGCCAGCAGCTGGGATTTCGGGGAGCTGTTTTTT.

Many counts were recorded for this clone. Written as DNA, the CDR3 is TGCAGTGCTAGACTCGGGAGGGCCGGGGAGCAGTACTTC. Protein: CSARLGRAGEQYF. The chain recombines TRBV20-1 with TRBJ2-7; 8 nucleotides match TRBD2. The V gene's germline CDR1 is DFQATT and CDR2 SNEGSKA (reference sequence). This CDR3 comprises 13 residues. V was clipped by 2 bases and J by 7 bases; unmatched bases: 7.

There are many counts of this clone. The CDR3 bases are TGTGCCAGCAGCTTAGGAGATACGCAGTATTTT. It specifies CASSLGDTQYF. This chain links TRBV11-3 with TRBJ2-3, with D uncertain. Per the germline V gene, CDR1 is SGHNT and CDR2 is YENEEA. The CDR3 covers 11 residues. V was pared by 1 base and J by 5 bases, with 1 base between.

At least ten counts were recorded for this clone. The chain couples TRBV6-1 to TRBJ1-1; TRBD1 is a possible D gene (6 bases). Trimming pared 6 bases from V and 4 bases from J, leaving 15 bases between. The CDR3 covers 14 residues. Germline V lookup: CDR1 MNHNS, CDR2 SASEGT. The CDR3 spells CASSHGGQFTEAFF. The CDR3 DNA sequence: TGTGCCAGCAGCCACGGCGGACAGTTCACTGAAGCTTTCTTT.

This clone is labeled medium-sized (0.01 to 0.1%). Other DNA sequences from this sample encode an identical CDR3 as well. This chain links TRBV28 with TRBJ1-1, with 7 bases aligning to TRBD1. The germline gives CDR1 MDHEN, CDR2 SYDVKM. V shed 4 bases and J 4 bases; nucleotides not matched to a gene: 9. The CDR3 loop spans 15 amino acids. CDR3 in DNA: TGTGCCAGCAGTTCACCACAGGGGATCGGCACTGAAGCTTTCTTT. As protein: CASSSPQGIGTEAFF.